This T cell receptor beta chain was profiled in a study of T cells in Graves' hyperthyroidism and ophthalmopathy. Study overall: It was at initial diagnosis, before any treatment, that peripheral blood was collected.

Amplified TCR beta CDR3 regions came from RNA transcripts. The TCR CDR3 first-round RT-PCR relied on the HTBI primer set. Via MiXCR, TCRdb re-called the multiplex PCR reads, giving one row per CDR3 protein. In the table there are a few hundred thousand distinct CDR3 sequences, approximately 20% of which are singletons. Uncontrolled infection, other autoimmune disease, pregnancy or lactation disqualified patients from enrolment. CDR3 length: 14 residues. V was shortened by 8 bases and J by 5 bases, with 19 bases between the two germline ends. The V gene's germline CDR1 is MNHEY and CDR2 SMNVEV (reference sequence). As to this clonotype: No antigen is known for it.

Study-level points and caveats: Blood shared most expanded thyroid clonotypes above 0.001.

The gene calls are TRBV27 and TRBJ2-7, with TRBD1 as a possible D gene (6 bases). This sequence was found in a young woman with Graves' hyperthyroidism. The specimen was blood. The chain's CDR3 is CASGYRERAHEQYF. The CDR3 DNA follows: TGTGCCAGCGGATACAGGGAGAGGGCACACGAGCAGTACTTC.